This is a list of T cell receptor beta chains from one sample in a study of glioma-infiltrating T cells. TCRdb ran MiXCR on the multiplex PCR reads and lists one entry per CDR3 protein. The top ten clones hold 12% of a sample with fewer than 500,000 distinct CDR3 sequences, 41% of them seen once. Sequencing used glioma tissue, nonneoplastic brain tissue, or PBMCs (not recorded which). The receptors were gathered from a human donor with low-grade glioma or glioblastoma, undergoing nonglioma brain surgery, or in good health (not recorded which). Both conserved end residues are part of each CDR3. The D gene is left open where the match is weak. Clone size is stated in some rows and not others, as once, few, many or a class when expanded.

D: TRBD2
V: TRBV4-1
J: TRBJ2-1
size: many
CDR3: CASSLWTSGSFGEFF
DNA: TGCGCCAGCAGCCTGTGGACTAGCGGGAGTTTCGGGGAGTTCTTC

D: TRBD2
V: TRBV6-1
J: TRBJ2-1
size: many
CDR3: CASRLGGTSGYNEQFF
DNA: TGTGCCAGCAGACTAGGCGGGACTAGCGGCTACAATGAGCAGTTCTTC

D: NA
V: TRBV11-2
J: TRBJ2-1
size: NA
CDR3: CASSSRQLLDNEQFF
DNA: TGTGCCAGCAGCTCCAGACAGCTGTTAGACAATGAGCAGTTCTTC

D: NA
V: TRBV4-1
J: TRBJ2-3
size: NA
CDR3: CASSQDGAGRSTDTQYF
DNA: TGCGCCAGCAGCCAAGATGGGGCAGGGAGAAGCACAGATACGCAGTATTTT

D: TRBD2
V: TRBV28
J: TRBJ2-7
size: NA
CDR3: CASHIAGGTPYEQYF
DNA: TGTGCCAGCCACATAGCGGGAGGAACGCCATACGAGCAGTACTTC

D: NA
V: TRBV6-6
J: TRBJ2-2
size: few
CDR3: CASSYWGNTGELFF
DNA: TGTGCCAGCAGTTACTGGGGGAACACCGGGGAGCTGTTTTTT

D: TRBD2
V: TRBV4-2
J: TRBJ2-1
size: many
CDR3: CASSQKSGGTSGEFEQFF
DNA: TGTGCCAGCAGCCAAAAGAGTGGTGGGACTAGCGGTGAGTTTGAGCAGTTCTTC

D: TRBD2
V: TRBV7-6
J: TRBJ2-5
size: NA
CDR3: CASSTLAGSETQYF
DNA: TGTGCCAGCAGCACACTAGCGGGAAGTGAGACCCAGTACTTC

D: TRBD2
V: TRBV29-1
J: TRBJ2-1
size: NA
CDR3: CSVDPLAGAIGNLF
DNA: TGCAGCGTTGATCCCCTAGCGGGAGCGATCGGTAATCTCTTC

D: NA
V: TRBV7-9
J: TRBJ2-3
size: NA
CDR3: CASSLEYPNTDTQYF
DNA: TGTGCCAGCAGCTTAGAGTACCCGAACACAGATACGCAGTATTTT

D: TRBD2
V: TRBV6-5
J: TRBJ2-1
size: NA
CDR3: CASSKLAGGSHEQFF
DNA: TGTGCCAGCAGCAAACTAGCGGGAGGTTCCCATGAGCAGTTCTTC

D: TRBD1
V: TRBV27
J: TRBJ2-7
size: few
CDR3: CASSLVGTGSYEQYF
DNA: TGTGCCAGCAGTTTAGTAGGGACAGGCAGTTACGAGCAGTACTTC

D: TRBD1
V: TRBV7-6
J: TRBJ1-4
size: NA
CDR3: CASNSVRDSLEKLFF
DNA: TGTGCCAGCAACTCTGTTCGGGACAGTCTTGAAAAACTGTTTTTT

D: TRBD1
V: TRBV28
J: TRBJ2-5
size: few
CDR3: CASSSSGQGEQETQYF
DNA: TGTGCCAGCAGTTCCTCGGGACAGGGAGAGCAAGAGACCCAGTACTTC

D: NA
V: TRBV18
J: TRBJ2-7
size: NA
CDR3: CASSPRVRGFSYEQYF
DNA: TGTGCCAGCTCACCTCGGGTTCGCGGGTTCTCCTACGAGCAGTACTTC

D: NA
V: TRBV28
J: TRBJ2-7
size: few
CDR3: CASSLGVPVIHEQYF
DNA: TGTGCCAGCAGTTTAGGCGTCCCGGTAATCCACGAGCAGTACTTC

D: NA
V: TRBV28
J: TRBJ2-7
size: NA
CDR3: CASRLFFSSYEQYF
DNA: TGTGCCAGCAGACTCTTCTTCAGCTCCTACGAGCAGTACTTC

D: TRBD2
V: TRBV20-1
J: TRBJ2-3
size: NA
CDR3: CSAASGIGTNTQYF
DNA: TGCAGTGCCGCTAGCGGGATTGGTACAAATACGCAGTATTTT

D: NA
V: TRBV7-6
J: TRBJ2-3
size: NA
CDR3: CASSPGSGTDTQYF
DNA: TGTGCCAGCAGCCCTGGTAGTGGCACAGATACGCAGTATTTT

D: TRBD2
V: TRBV6-5
J: TRBJ2-3
size: NA
CDR3: CASSSGPGGGTQYF
DNA: TGTGCCAGCAGTTCTGGCCCAGGCGGGGGTACGCAGTATTTT

D: NA
V: TRBV25-1
J: TRBJ1-1
size: NA
CDR3: CASSADSRTEALF
DNA: TGTGCCAGCAGTGCGGACAGCCGCACTGAAGCTCTCTTT

D: TRBD1
V: TRBV24-1
J: TRBJ2-3
size: NA
CDR3: CATSDLDRDSTDTQYF
DNA: TGTGCCACCAGTGATTTGGACAGGGATAGCACAGATACGCAGTATTTT

D: NA
V: TRBV6-2/TRBV6-3
J: TRBJ1-1
size: few
CDR3: CASSYKGSDTEAFF
DNA: TGTGCCAGCAGTTACAAGGGCTCGGACACTGAAGCTTTCTTT

D: NA
V: TRBV7-6
J: TRBJ2-2
size: NA
CDR3: CASSFGTVYTGELFF
DNA: TGTGCCAGCAGCTTTGGGACTGTCTACACCGGGGAGCTGTTTTTT

D: TRBD1
V: TRBV6-6
J: TRBJ2-1
size: few
CDR3: CASSYGQGAKQFF
DNA: TGTGCCAGCAGTTACGGACAGGGGGCGAAGCAGTTCTTC

D: TRBD2
V: TRBV28
J: TRBJ2-5
size: NA
CDR3: CASSPPAGLAGVDTQYF
DNA: TGTGCCAGCAGTCCCCCGGCCGGACTAGCGGGAGTAGATACCCAGTACTTC

D: NA
V: TRBV4-1
J: TRBJ2-7
size: NA
CDR3: CASSVQGSYEQYF
DNA: TGCGCCAGCAGCGTCCAGGGGTCCTACGAGCAGTACTTC

D: NA
V: TRBV7-2
J: TRBJ2-7
size: NA
CDR3: CASSLVAQTYGEQYF
DNA: TGTGCCAGCAGCTTAGTGGCACAAACTTATGGCGAGCAGTACTTC

D: TRBD2
V: TRBV28
J: TRBJ2-3
size: few
CDR3: CASSLPGEAAGGPTDTQYF
DNA: TGTGCCAGCAGTTTGCCAGGGGAGGCGGCGGGAGGGCCCACAGATACGCAGTATTTT